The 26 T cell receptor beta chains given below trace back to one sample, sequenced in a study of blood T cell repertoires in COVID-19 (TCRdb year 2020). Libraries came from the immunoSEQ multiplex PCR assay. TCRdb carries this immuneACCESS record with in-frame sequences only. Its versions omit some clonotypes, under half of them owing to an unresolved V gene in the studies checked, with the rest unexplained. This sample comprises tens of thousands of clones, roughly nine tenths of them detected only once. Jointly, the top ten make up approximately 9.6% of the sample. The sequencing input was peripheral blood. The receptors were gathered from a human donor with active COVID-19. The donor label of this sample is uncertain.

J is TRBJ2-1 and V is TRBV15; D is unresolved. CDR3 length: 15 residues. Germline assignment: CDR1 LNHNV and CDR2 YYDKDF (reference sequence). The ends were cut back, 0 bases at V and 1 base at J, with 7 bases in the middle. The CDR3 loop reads CATSRDPGSYNEQFF. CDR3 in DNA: TGTGCCACCAGCAGAGATCCCGGTTCCTACAATGAGCAGTTCTTC.

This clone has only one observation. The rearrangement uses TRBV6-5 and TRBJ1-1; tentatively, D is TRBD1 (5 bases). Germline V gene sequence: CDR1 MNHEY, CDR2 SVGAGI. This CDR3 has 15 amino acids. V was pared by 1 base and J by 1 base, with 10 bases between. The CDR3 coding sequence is TGTGCCAGCAGTTACTTCGCTGGGGCGAACACTGAAGCTTTCTTT. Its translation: CASSYFAGANTEAFF.

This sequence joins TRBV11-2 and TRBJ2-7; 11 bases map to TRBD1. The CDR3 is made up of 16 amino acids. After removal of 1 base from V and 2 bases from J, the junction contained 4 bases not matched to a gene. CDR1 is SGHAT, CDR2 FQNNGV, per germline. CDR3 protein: CASSLAVGQGAYEQYF. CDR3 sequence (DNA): TGTGCCAGCAGCTTAGCGGTGGGACAGGGGGCCTACGAGCAGTACTTC.

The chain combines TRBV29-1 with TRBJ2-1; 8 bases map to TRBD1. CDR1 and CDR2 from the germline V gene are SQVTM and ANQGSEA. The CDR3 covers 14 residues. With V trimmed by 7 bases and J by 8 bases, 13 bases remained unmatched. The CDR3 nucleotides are TGCAGCGCACCTTATCCGGGACAGGTTCATGAGCAGTTCTTC. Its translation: CSAPYPGQVHEQFF.

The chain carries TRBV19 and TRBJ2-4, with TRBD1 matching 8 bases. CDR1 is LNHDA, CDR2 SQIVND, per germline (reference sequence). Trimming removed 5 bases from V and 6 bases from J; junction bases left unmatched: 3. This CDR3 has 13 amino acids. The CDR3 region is CASSSDRGNIQYF. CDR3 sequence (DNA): TGTGCCAGTAGTTCTGACAGGGGAAACATTCAGTACTTC.

The CDR3 sequence: CAWSVGQGFYEQYF. CDR3 coding DNA: TGTGCCTGGAGTGTGGGACAGGGCTTTTACGAGCAGTACTTC. The V call is TRBV30, the J call TRBJ2-7; 9 nucleotides align to TRBD1. The CDR3 sequence is 14 residues long. Losses at the gene ends were 0 bases for V and 4 bases for J; bases not matched to a gene: 4. In germline, CDR1 is GTSNPN, CDR2 SVGIG (reference sequence).

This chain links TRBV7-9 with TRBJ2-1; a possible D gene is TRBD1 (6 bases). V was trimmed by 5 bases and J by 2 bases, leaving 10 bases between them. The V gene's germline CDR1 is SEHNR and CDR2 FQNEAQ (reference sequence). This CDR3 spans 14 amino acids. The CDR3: CASSQPGAYNEQFF. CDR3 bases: TGTGCCAGCAGCCAGCCAGGGGCCTACAATGAGCAGTTCTTC.

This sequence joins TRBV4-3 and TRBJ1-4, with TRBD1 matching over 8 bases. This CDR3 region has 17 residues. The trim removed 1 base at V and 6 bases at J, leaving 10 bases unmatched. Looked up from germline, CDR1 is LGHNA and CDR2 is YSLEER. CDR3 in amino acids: CASSQGGQGAPDEKLFF. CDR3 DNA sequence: TGCGCCAGCAGCCAAGGAGGGCAGGGGGCGCCGGATGAAAAACTGTTTTTT.

CDR3 coding DNA: TGTGCCAGCCTAACGGGAACAAAAGTAGCTTTCTTT. This sequence encodes CASLTGTKVAFF. The rearrangement joins TRBV28 to TRBJ1-1; D gene unclear. CDR3 length equals 12 residues. Trimming left V 8 bases short and J 10 bases short, with 17 bases between. The germline V gene has CDR1 MDHEN and CDR2 SYDVKM.

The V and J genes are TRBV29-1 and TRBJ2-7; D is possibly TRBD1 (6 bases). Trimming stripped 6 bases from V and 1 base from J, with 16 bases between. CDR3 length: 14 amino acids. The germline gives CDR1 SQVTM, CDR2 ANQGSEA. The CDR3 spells CSVMNRASSYEQYF. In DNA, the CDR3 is TGCAGCGTCATGAACAGGGCATCGTCCTACGAGCAGTACTTC.

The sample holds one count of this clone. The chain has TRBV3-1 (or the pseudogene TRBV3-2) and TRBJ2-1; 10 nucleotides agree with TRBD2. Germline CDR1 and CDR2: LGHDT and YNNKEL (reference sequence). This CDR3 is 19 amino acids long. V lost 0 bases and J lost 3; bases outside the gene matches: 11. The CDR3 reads CASSQDQREGRAVYNEQFF. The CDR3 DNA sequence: TGTGCCAGCAGCCAAGATCAGCGGGAGGGCCGGGCGGTCTACAATGAGCAGTTCTTC.

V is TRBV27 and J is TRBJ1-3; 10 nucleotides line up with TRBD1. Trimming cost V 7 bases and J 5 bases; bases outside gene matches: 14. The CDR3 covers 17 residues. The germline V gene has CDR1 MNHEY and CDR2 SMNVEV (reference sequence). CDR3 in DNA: TGTGCCAGCAAGGGGTACTCCGGACAGGGGGTCAGAAACACCATATATTTT. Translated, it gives CASKGYSGQGVRNTIYF.

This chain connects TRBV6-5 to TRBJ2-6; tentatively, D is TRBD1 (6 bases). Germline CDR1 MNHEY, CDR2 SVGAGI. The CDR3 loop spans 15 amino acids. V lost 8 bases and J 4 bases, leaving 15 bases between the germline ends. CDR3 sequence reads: CASLPPGVGANVLTF. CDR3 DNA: TGTGCCAGCCTTCCCCCAGGGGTCGGGGCCAACGTCCTGACTTTC.

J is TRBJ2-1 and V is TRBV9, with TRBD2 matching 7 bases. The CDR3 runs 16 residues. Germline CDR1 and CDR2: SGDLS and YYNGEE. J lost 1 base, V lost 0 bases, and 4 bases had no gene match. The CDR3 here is CASSVGGRGSYNEQFF. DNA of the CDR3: TGTGCCAGCAGCGTAGGCGGGAGAGGGTCCTACAATGAGCAGTTCTTC.

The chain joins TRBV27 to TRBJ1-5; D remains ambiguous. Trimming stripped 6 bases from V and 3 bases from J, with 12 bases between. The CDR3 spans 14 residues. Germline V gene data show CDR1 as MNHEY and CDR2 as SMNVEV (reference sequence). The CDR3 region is CASSLARSNQPQHF. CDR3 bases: TGTGCCAGCAGCCTTGCCAGATCCAATCAGCCCCAGCATTTT.

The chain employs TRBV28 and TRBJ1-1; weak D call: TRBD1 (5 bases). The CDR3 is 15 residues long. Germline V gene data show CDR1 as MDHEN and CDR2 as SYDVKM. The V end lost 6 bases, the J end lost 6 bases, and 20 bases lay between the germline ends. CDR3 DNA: TGTGCCAGCAGCCCCGTGGAAAGGGGTTGGGCTGAAGCTTTCTTT. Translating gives CASSPVERGWAEAFF.

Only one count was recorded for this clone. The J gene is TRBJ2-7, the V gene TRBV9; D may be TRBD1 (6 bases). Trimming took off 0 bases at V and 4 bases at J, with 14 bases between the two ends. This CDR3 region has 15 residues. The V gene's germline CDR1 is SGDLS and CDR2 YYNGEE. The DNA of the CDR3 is TGTGCCAGCAGCGTAGAGATGGGGGCGATGTACGAGCAGTACTTC. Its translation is CASSVEMGAMYEQYF.

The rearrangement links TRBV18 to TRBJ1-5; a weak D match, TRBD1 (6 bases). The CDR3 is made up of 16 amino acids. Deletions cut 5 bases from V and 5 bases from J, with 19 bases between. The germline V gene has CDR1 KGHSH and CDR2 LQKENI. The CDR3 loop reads CASSADRVRFDQPQHF. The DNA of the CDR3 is TGTGCCAGCTCAGCGGACAGAGTCAGGTTCGATCAGCCCCAGCATTTT.

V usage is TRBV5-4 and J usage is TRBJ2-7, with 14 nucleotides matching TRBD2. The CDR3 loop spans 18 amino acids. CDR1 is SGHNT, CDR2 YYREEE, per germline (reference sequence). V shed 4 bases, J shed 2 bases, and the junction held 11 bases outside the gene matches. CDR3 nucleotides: TGTGCCAGCAGCGGGGGACTAGCGGGAGAAAGGGCCACCTACGAGCAGTACTTC. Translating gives CASSGGLAGERATYEQYF.

Written as DNA, the CDR3 is TGCGCCAGCAGCCAAGATCTGGCGGGGGGCGCCATTAGGAACACTGAAGCTTTCTTT. It specifies CASSQDLAGGAIRNTEAFF. The chain links TRBV4-3 to TRBJ1-1, with D perhaps TRBD1 (6 bases). The CDR3 has 19 residues. V lost 0 bases to trimming and J lost 1 base, with 21 bases between them. CDR1 is LGHNA, CDR2 YSLEER, per germline.

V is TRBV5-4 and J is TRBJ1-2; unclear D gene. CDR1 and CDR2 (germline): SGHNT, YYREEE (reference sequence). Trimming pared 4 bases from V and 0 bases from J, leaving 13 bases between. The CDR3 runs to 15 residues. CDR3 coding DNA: TGTGCCAGCAGCGAGATCCGAACAGCTAACTATGGCTACACCTTC. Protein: CASSEIRTANYGYTF.

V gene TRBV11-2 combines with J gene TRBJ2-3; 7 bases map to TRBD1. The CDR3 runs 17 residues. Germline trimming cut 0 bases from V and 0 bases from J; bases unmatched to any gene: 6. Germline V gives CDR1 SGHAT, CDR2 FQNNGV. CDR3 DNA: TGTGCCAGCAGCTTAGACGACAGGGAGTCTAGCACAGATACGCAGTATTTT. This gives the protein CASSLDDRESSTDTQYF.

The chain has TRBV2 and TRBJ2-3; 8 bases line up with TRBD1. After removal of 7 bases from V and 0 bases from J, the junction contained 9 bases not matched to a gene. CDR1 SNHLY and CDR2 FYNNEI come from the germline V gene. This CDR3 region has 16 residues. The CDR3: CASKRTGRLSTDTQYF. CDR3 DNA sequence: TGTGCCAGCAAAAGGACAGGGCGCTTGAGCACAGATACGCAGTATTTT.

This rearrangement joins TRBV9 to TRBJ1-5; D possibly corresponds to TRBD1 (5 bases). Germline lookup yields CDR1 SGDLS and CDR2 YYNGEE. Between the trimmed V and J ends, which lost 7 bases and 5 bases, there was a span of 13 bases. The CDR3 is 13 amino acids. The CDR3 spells CASGRGEDQPQHF. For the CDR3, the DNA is TGTGCCAGCGGAAGGGGCGAGGATCAGCCCCAGCATTTT.

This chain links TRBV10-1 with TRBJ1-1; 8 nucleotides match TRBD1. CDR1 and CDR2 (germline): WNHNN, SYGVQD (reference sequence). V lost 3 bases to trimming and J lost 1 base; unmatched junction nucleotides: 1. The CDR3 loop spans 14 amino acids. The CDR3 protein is CASSDGTGNTEAFF. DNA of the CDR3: TGCGCCAGCAGTGACGGGACAGGGAACACTGAAGCTTTCTTT.

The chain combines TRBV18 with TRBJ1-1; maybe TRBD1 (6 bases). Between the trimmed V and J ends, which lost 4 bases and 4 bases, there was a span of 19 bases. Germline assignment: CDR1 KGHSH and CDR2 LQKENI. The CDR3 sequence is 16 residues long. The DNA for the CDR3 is TGTGCCAGCTCACTTCAACAGGGATCGGTGACCACTGAAGCTTTCTTT. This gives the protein CASSLQQGSVTTEAFF.